This T cell receptor (beta chain) was profiled in a study of blood T cell repertoires in COVID-19. Overall study: Sites in the United States, Italy and Spain provided acute and convalescent COVID-19 samples. The analysed material was cDNA or gDNA that came from T cells, B-cell-depleted T cells, or PBMCs.

How the authors handled the data: Estimated nucleated cell counts came from reference gene primer amplification. Produced via immunoSEQ multiplex PCR; TCRdb's table is partial and in-frame only. The V and J calls and clone size are taken from that table; D and trimming were inferred from the DNA. The data hold 110,000 to 150,000 clones, with 82% observed a single time. This CDR3 region has 18 residues. Looked up from germline, CDR1 is KGHSH and CDR2 is LQKENI. Trimming removed 3 bases from V and 0 bases from J; junction bases left unmatched: 3. The rearrangement joins TRBV18 to TRBJ2-1, with 15 positions matching TRBD2. Sequences were obtained from peripheral blood. The clonotype was recovered from a woman older than 75 with acute or convalescent COVID-19. CDR3 sequence reads: CASSPGTSGRISYNEQFF. In DNA, the CDR3 is TGTGCCAGCTCACCGGGGACTAGCGGGAGGATCTCCTACAATGAGCAGTTCTTC. The full variable domain, in which reference TRBV18 and TRBJ2-1 provide the parts outside the CDR3, is NAGVMQNPRHLVRRRGQEARLRCSPMKGHSHVYWYRQLPEEGLKFMVYLQKENIIDESGMPKERFSAEFPKEGPSILRIQQVVRGDSAAYFCASSPGTSGRISYNEQFFGPGTRLTVL.